This T cell receptor (beta chain) is from a study of ipilimumab plus nivolumab after autologous stem cell transplantation. The overall study: The myeloma cohort included high-risk transplant-naive patients and patients relapsing within 3 years of a first autologous transplant.

The protocol was immunoSEQ multiplex PCR, while the TCRdb copy is restricted to in-frame clones and leaves out a portion. This sample has some 46,000 clones; around nine tenths occur once, and the top ten carry about 0.88%. This CDR3 is 15 amino acids long. The V end was cut by 2 bases, the J end by 4 bases, with 14 bases between. Germline CDR1 is GTSNPN and CDR2 is SVGIG (reference sequence). Dosing: nivolumab 3 mg/kg IV, weeks 1, 4, 7, 10, then every two weeks to week 26. This sequence originates from a male donor with multiple myeloma. The specimen comprised PBMCs, sampled in a trial of ipilimumab plus nivolumab as post-transplant consolidation. This chain joins TRBV30 and TRBJ2-2; D unresolved. The CDR3 is CAWSLDLAVTGELFF. In nucleotides, the CDR3 is TGTGCCTGGAGTCTAGACTTAGCAGTCACCGGGGAGCTGTTTTTT.